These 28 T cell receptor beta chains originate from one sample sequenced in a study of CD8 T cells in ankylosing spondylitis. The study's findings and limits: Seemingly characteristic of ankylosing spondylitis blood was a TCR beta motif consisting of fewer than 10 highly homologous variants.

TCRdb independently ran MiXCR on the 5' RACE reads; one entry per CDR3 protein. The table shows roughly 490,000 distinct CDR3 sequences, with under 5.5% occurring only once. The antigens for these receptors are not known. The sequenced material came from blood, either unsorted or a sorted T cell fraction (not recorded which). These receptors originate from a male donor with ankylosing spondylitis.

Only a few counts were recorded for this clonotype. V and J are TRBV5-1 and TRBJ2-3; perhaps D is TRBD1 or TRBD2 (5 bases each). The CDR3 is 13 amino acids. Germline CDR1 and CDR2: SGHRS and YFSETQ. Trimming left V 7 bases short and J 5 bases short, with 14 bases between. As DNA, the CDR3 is TGCGCCAGCGGCCGGACGGGGCGAGATACGCAGTATTTT. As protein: CASGRTGRDTQYF.

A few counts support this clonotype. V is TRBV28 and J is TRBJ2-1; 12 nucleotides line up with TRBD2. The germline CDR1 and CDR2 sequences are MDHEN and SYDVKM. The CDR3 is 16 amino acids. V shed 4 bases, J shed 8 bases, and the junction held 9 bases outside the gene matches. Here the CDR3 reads CASSSSGTSGRDEQFF. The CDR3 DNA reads TGTGCCAGCAGTTCCTCCGGGACTAGCGGGCGCGATGAGCAGTTCTTC.

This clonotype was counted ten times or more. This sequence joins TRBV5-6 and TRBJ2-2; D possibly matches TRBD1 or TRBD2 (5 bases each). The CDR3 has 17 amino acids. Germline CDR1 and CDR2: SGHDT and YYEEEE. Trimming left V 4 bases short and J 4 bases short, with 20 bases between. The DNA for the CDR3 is TGTGCCAGCAGCCCCGATCCAGGATATGGGGGCACCGGGGAGCTGTTTTTT. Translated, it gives CASSPDPGYGGTGELFF.

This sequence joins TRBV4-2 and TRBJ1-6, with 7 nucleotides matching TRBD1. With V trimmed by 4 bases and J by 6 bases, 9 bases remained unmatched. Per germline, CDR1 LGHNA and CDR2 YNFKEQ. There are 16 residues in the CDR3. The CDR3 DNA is TGTGCCAGCAGCCCGGGGACAGCGAGGGCTAATTCACCCCTCCACTTT. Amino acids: CASSPGTARANSPLHF.

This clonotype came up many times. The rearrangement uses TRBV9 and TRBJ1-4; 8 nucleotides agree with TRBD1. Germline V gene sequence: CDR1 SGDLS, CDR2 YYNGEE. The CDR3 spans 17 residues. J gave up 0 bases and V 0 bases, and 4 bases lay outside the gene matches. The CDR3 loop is CASSVGPGGPTNEKLFF. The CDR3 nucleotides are TGTGCCAGCAGCGTAGGGCCAGGGGGCCCAACTAATGAAAAACTGTTTTTT.

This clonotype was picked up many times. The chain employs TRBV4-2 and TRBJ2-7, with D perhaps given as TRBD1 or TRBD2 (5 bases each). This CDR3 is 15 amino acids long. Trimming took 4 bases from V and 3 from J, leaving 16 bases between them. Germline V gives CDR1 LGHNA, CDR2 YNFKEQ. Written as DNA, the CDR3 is TGTGCCAGCAGCCCAACTGGGGGTGGGGGCTACGAGCAGTACTTC. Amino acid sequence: CASSPTGGGGYEQYF.

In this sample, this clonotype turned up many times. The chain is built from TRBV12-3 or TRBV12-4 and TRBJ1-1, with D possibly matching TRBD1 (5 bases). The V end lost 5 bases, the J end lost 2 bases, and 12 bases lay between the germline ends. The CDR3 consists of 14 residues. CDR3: CASSPRRVNTEAFF. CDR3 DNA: TGTGCCAGCAGTCCACGCAGGGTAAACACTGAAGCTTTCTTT.

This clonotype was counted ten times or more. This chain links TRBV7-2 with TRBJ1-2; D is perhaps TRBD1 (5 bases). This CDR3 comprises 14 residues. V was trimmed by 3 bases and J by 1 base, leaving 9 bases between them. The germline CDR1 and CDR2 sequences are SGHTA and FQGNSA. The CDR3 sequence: CASSFREVNYGYTF. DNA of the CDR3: TGTGCCAGCAGCTTCAGGGAAGTTAACTATGGCTACACCTTC.

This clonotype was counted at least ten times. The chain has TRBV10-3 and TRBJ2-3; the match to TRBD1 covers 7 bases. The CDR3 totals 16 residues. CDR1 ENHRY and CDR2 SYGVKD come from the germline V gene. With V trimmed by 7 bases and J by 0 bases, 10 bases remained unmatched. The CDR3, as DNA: TGTGCCATCACCCCGATCCGGGACAGAAGCACAGATACGCAGTATTTT. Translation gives CAITPIRDRSTDTQYF.

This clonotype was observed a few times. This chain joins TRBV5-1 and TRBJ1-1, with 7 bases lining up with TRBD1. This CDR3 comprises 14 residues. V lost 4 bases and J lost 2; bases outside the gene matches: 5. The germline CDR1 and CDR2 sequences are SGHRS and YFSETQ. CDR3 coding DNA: TGCGCCAGCAGCCCACACAGGGGAAACACTGAAGCTTTCTTT. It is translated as CASSPHRGNTEAFF.

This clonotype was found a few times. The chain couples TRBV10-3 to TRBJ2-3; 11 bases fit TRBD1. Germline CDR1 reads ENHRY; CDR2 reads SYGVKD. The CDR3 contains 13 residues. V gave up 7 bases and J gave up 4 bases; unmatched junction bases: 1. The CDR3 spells CAIKGQGADTQYF. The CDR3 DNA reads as TGTGCCATCAAGGGACAGGGGGCAGATACGCAGTATTTT.

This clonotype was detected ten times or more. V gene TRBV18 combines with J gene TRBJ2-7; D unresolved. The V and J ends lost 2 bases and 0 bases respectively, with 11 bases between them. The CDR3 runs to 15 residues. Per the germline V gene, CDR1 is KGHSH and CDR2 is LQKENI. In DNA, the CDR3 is TGTGCCAGCTCACCATTAGATAGGAGCTCCTACGAGCAGTACTTC. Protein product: CASSPLDRSSYEQYF.

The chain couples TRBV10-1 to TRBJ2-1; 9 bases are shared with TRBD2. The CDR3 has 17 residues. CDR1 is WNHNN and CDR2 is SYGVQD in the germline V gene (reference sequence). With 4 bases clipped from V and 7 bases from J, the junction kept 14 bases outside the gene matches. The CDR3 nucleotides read TGCGCCAGCAGTGGAGGGCTAGCGGGAACTCAAGGGAATGAGCAGTTCTTC. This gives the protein CASSGGLAGTQGNEQFF.

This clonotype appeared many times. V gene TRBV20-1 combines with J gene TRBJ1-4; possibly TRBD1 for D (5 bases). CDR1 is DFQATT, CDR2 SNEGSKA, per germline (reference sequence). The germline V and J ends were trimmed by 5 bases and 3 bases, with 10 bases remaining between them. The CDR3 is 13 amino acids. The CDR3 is CSAPRGANEKLFF. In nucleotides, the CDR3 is TGCAGTGCTCCTAGGGGTGCTAATGAAAAACTGTTTTTT.

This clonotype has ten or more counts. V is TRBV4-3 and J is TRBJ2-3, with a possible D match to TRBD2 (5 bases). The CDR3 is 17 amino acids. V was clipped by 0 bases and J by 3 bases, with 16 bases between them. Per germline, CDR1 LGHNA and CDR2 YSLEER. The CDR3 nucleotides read TGCGCCAGCAGCCAAGACGAGCGCGGGCGAAGAACAGATACGCAGTATTTT. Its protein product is CASSQDERGRRTDTQYF.

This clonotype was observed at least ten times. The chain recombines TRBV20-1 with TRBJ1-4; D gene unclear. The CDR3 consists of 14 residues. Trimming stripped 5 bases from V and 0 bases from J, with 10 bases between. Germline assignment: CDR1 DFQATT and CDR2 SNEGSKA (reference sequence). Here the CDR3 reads CSAPPGTTNEKLFF. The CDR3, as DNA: TGCAGTGCTCCCCCGGGTACAACTAATGAAAAACTGTTTTTT.

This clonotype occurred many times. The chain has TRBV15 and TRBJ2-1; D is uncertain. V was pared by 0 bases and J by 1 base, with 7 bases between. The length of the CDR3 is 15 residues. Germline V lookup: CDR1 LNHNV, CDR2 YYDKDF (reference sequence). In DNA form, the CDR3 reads TGTGCCACCAGCAGAGAGGGTAATTCCTACAATGAGCAGTTCTTC. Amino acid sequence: CATSREGNSYNEQFF.

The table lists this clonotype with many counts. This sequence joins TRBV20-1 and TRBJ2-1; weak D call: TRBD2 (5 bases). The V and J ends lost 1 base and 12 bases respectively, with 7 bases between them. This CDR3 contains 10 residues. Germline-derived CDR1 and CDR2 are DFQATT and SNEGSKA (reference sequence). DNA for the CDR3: TGCAGTGCTAGAGGTCGGGGGCAGTTCTTC. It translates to CSARGRGQFF.

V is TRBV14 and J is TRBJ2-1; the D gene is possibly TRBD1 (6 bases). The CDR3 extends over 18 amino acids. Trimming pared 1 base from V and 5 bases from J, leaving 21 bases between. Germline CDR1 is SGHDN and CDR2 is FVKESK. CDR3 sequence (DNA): TGTGCCAGCAGCCAAGTCCGTGCAGGGGCGCCCTCGGACAATGAGCAGTTCTTC. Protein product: CASSQVRAGAPSDNEQFF.

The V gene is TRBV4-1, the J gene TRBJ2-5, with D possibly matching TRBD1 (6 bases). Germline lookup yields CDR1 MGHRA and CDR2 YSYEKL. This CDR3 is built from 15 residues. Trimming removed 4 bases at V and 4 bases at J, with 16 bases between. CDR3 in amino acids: CASSPSPGVRETQYF. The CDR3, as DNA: TGCGCCAGCAGCCCCTCCCCAGGGGTTCGAGAGACCCAGTACTTC.

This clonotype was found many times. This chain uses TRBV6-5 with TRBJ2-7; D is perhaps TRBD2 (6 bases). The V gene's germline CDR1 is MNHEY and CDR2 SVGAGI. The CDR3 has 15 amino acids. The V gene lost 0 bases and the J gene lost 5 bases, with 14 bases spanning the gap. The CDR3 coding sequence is TGTGCCAGCAGTTACTCGCAGGGAGGAAGGAACGAGCAGTACTTC. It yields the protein CASSYSQGGRNEQYF.

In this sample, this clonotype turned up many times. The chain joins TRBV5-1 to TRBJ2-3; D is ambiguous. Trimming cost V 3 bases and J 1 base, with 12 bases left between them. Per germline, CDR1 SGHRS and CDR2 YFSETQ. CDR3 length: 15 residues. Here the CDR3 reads CASSSNLAGTDTQYF. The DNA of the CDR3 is TGCGCCAGCAGCTCCAACTTGGCCGGCACAGATACGCAGTATTTT.

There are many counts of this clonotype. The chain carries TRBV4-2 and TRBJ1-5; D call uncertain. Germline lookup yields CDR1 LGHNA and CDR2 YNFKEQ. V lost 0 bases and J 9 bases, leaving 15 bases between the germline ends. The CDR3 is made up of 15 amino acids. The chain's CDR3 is CASSQEQQAIRPQHF. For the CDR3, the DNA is TGTGCCAGCAGCCAAGAGCAGCAGGCCATTCGGCCCCAGCATTTT.

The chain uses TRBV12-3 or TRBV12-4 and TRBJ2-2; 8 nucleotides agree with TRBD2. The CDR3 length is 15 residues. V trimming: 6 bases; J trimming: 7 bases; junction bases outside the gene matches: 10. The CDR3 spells CASRPGGGRNGELFF. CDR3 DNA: TGTGCCAGCAGACCGGGGGGGGGGCGGAACGGGGAGCTGTTTTTT.

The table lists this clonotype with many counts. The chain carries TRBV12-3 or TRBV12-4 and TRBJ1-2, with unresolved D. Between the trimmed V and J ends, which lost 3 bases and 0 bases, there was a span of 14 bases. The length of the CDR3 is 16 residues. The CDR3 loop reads CASSFWVDYANYGYTF. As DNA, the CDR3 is TGTGCCAGCAGTTTCTGGGTGGATTATGCTAACTATGGCTACACCTTC.

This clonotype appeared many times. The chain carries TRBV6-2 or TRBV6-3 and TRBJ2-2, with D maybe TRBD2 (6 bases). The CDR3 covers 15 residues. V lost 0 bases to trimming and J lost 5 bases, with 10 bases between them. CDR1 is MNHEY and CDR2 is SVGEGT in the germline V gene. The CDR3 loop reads CASSYSTGGTGELFF. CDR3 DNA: TGTGCCAGCAGTTACTCGACCGGGGGTACCGGGGAGCTGTTTTTT.

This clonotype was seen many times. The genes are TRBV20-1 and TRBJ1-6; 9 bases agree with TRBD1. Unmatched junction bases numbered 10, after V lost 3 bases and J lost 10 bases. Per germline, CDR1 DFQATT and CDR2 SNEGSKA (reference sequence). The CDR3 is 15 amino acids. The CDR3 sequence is CSASTPGQGRSPLHF. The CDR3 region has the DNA TGCAGTGCTAGTACACCGGGACAGGGACGGTCACCCCTCCACTTT.

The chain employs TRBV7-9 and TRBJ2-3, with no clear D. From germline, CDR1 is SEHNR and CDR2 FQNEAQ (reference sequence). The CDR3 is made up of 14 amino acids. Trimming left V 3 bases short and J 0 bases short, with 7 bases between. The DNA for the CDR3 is TGTGCCAGCAGCTTCATTCTAAGCACAGATACGCAGTATTTT. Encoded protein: CASSFILSTDTQYF.